Measured by frequency, the clone carrying this T cell receptor beta chain is medium-sized. This entry comes from a study of CD8 T cells in cerebrospinal fluid in Alzheimer's disease. Using the 10x single-cell sequencing reads, TCRdb records one entry per CDR3 protein without DNA. The table for this sample gives 1,000 to 1,200 distinct CDR3 sequences. Germline V gene sequence: CDR1 SGHRS, CDR2 YFSETQ. This CDR3 comprises 13 residues. This sequence joins TRBV5-1 and TRBJ2-7; TCRdb outputs TRBD2, but without DNA this stays unchecked. The sequencing input was cerebrospinal fluid. The receptor comes from a human donor in good health. The CDR3: CASKVGGGYEQYF.